One and the same sample provided the 21 T cell receptor beta chains below, sequenced in a study of vaccination effects on CD4 cells after COVID-19. Their recognized antigens are unknown. Generated by immunoSEQ multiplex PCR, the TCRdb table keeps only in-frame clones and is missing some. The data show around 68,000 clones, around 80% seen once. In the ViraFEST assay, antigen-specific CD4+ clonotypes were identified by expansion after peptide-pool stimulation. The culture ran for 10 days, and then CD4+ T cells were isolated. In the vaccine recipients, nucleocapsid antibodies were negative and there was no prior SARS-CoV-2 infection. The sequencing used CD4+ T cells from PBMCs cultured with SARS-CoV-2 spike peptides, collected before COVID-19 vaccination. These receptors were obtained from a human donor who received a COVID-19 vaccine.

The V and J genes are TRBV7-3 and TRBJ2-3; 7 positions match TRBD1. There are 14 residues in the CDR3. Germline V gives CDR1 SGHTA, CDR2 FQGTGA. J gave up 2 bases and V 3 bases, and 2 bases lay outside the gene matches. The CDR3 reads CASSLTGPTDTQYF. CDR3 DNA: TGTGCCAGCAGCTTGACAGGGCCCACAGATACGCAGTATTTT.

The chain couples TRBV5-1 to TRBJ2-2, with 12 bases fitting TRBD2. Trimming took 2 bases from V and 1 from J; bases not matched to a gene: 3. The germline V gene encodes CDR1 SGHRS and CDR2 YFSETQ. The CDR3 runs to 17 residues. The CDR3 is CASSFSGLAGNTGELFF. The CDR3, as DNA: TGCGCCAGCAGCTTCTCGGGACTAGCGGGGAACACCGGGGAGCTGTTTTTT.

This chain links TRBV28 with TRBJ2-6; tentative D call: TRBD1 (5 bases). This CDR3 is built from 16 residues. Germline V gene sequence: CDR1 MDHEN, CDR2 SYDVKM. V was clipped by 3 bases and J by 0 bases, with 9 bases between them. CDR3 coding DNA: TGTGCCAGCAGTTTGACAGCCAACTCTGGGGCCAACGTCCTGACTTTC. Its protein product is CASSLTANSGANVLTF. The entire variable domain, with the rest obtained from reference TRBV28 and TRBJ2-6, is as follows: DVKVTQSSRYLVKRTGEKVFLECVQDMDHENMFWYRQDPGLGLRLIYFSYDVKMKEKGDIPEGYSVSREKKERFSLILESASTNQTSMYLCASSLTANSGANVLTFGAGSRLTVL.

This chain joins TRBV5-5 and TRBJ2-3; unclear D gene. Per germline, CDR1 SGHKS and CDR2 YYEKEE (reference sequence). There are 12 residues in the CDR3. Deletions cut 0 bases from V and 5 bases from J, with 4 bases between. The CDR3 region is CASSLAIDTQYF. The DNA of the CDR3 is TGTGCCAGCAGCTTGGCGATAGATACGCAGTATTTT.

This sequence joins TRBV3-1 (or the pseudogene TRBV3-2) and TRBJ1-2; TRBD1 might be the D (5 bases). The length of the CDR3 is 15 residues. Germline V lookup: CDR1 LGHDT, CDR2 YNNKEL (reference sequence). V was trimmed by 1 base and J by 1 base, leaving 10 bases between them. CDR3: CASSQGRGGNYGYTF. The CDR3 bases are TGTGCCAGCAGCCAAGGTCGGGGCGGTAACTATGGCTACACCTTC.

This clone was observed a single time. The V and J genes are TRBV27 and TRBJ2-3; D perhaps matches TRBD2 (5 bases). V was trimmed by 0 bases and J by 9 bases, leaving 10 bases between them. Germline V gene lookup returns CDR1 MNHEY and CDR2 SMNVEV (reference sequence). This CDR3 spans 13 amino acids. CDR3 residues: CASSLSQPGTQYF. The CDR3 DNA is TGTGCCAGCAGTTTATCTCAGCCGGGGACGCAGTATTTT.

The rearrangement links TRBV5-8 to TRBJ2-3, with a possible D match to TRBD1 (5 bases). V gave up 7 bases and J gave up 1 base, with 19 bases separating them. Germline-derived CDR1 and CDR2 are SGHTS and YDEGEE. The CDR3 covers 16 residues. This CDR3 reads CASPGVPGYRTDTQYF. The CDR3 DNA is TGTGCCAGCCCAGGAGTTCCAGGGTATCGCACAGATACGCAGTATTTT.

This clone was seen once. This chain links TRBV4-1 with TRBJ2-2; D is tentatively TRBD1 or TRBD2 (7 bases each). The V and J ends lost 1 base and 5 bases respectively, with 11 bases between them. The germline gives CDR1 MGHRA, CDR2 YSYEKL. The CDR3 has 15 residues. CDR3 amino acids: CASSQGQGGTGELFF. The CDR3 DNA follows: TGCGCCAGCAGCCAAGGCCAGGGGGGGACCGGGGAGCTGTTTTTT.

The chain is built from TRBV3-1 (or the pseudogene TRBV3-2) and TRBJ1-3; D is undetermined. CDR1 and CDR2 (germline): LGHDT, YNNKEL (reference sequence). The CDR3 sequence is 15 residues long. Trimming removed 0 bases from V and 0 bases from J, with 6 bases in between. CDR3 sequence (DNA): TGTGCCAGCAGCCAAGATACACTCTCTGGAAACACCATATATTTT. It encodes CASSQDTLSGNTIYF.

The chain employs TRBV7-3 and TRBJ1-1; D is unresolved. Deletions cut 2 bases from V and 7 bases from J, with 8 bases between. Germline V lookup: CDR1 SGHTA, CDR2 FQGTGA. CDR3 length equals 12 residues. The CDR3: CASSLDGREAFF. CDR3 DNA sequence: TGTGCCAGCAGCTTAGACGGGCGTGAAGCTTTCTTT.

V gene TRBV5-4 combines with J gene TRBJ2-1; tentatively, D is TRBD2 (6 bases). Germline CDR1 SGHNT, CDR2 YYREEE (reference sequence). The CDR3 is 14 residues long. Between the trimmed V and J ends, which lost 5 bases and 5 bases, there was a span of 14 bases. The CDR3 spells CASRGDLGDNEQFF. In nucleotides, the CDR3 is TGTGCCAGCAGAGGGGACTTGGGAGACAATGAGCAGTTCTTC.

The chain combines TRBV6-1 with TRBJ1-2, with 7 positions matching TRBD1. CDR1 and CDR2 from the germline V gene are MNHNS and SASEGT. After removal of 3 bases from V and 7 bases from J, the junction contained 5 bases not matched to a gene. CDR3 size: 13 residues. The CDR3 sequence is CASSETTGLGYTF. CDR3 in DNA: TGTGCCAGCAGTGAGACGACAGGGCTTGGCTACACCTTC.

The chain recombines TRBV7-6 with TRBJ2-3, with a possible D match to TRBD2 (5 bases). Germline CDR1 is SGHVS and CDR2 is FNYEAQ. The CDR3 runs to 15 residues. V was shortened by 5 bases and J by 4 bases, with 16 bases between the two germline ends. For the CDR3, the DNA is TGTGCCAGCAGCCCACTAGATTTGGGGTCAGATACGCAGTATTTT. This codes for CASSPLDLGSDTQYF. The full variable domain, in which reference TRBV7-6 and TRBJ2-3 provide the parts outside the CDR3, is GAGVSQSPRYKVTKRGQDVALRCDPISGHVSLYWYRQALGQGPEFLTYFNYEAQQDKSGLPNDRFSAERPEGSISTLTIQRTEQRDSAMYRCASSPLDLGSDTQYFGPGTRLTVL.

The chain combines TRBV2 with TRBJ2-5; D unresolved. Trimming removed 6 bases from V and 0 bases from J, with 20 bases in between. Germline CDR1 reads SNHLY; CDR2 reads FYNNEI. This CDR3 is built from 17 residues. CDR3 nucleotide sequence: TGTGCCAGCAGCCAACCGGACCCACCCACAAACCAAGAGACCCAGTACTTC. This gives the protein CASSQPDPPTNQETQYF.

V is TRBV14 and J is TRBJ1-2; D unclear. The CDR3 runs 15 residues. In germline, CDR1 is SGHDN, CDR2 FVKESK. V was cut by 0 bases and J by 7 bases, with 15 bases left in between. The CDR3: CASSQDGPGWGGYTF. The CDR3 coding sequence is TGTGCCAGCAGCCAAGATGGGCCGGGCTGGGGTGGCTACACCTTC.

CDR3 nucleotide sequence: TGCGCCAGCAGCTTGACCGTAGCGGGGGAGGCCGGGGGGCAGTATTTT. This sequence encodes CASSLTVAGEAGGQYF. The chain uses TRBV5-1 and TRBJ2-3; 9 bases match TRBD2. Trimming at V came to 1 base and at J to 11 bases, leaving 14 bases not matched to a gene. In germline, CDR1 is SGHRS, CDR2 YFSETQ. The CDR3 is 16 amino acids. The full variable domain, with the rest looked up from reference TRBV5-1 and TRBJ2-3, is KAGVTQTPRYLIKTRGQQVTLSCSPISGHRSVSWYQQTPGQGLQFLFEYFSETQRNKGNFPGRFSGRQFSNSRSEMNVSTLELGDSALYLCASSLTVAGEAGGQYFGPGTRLTVL.

The chain employs TRBV27 and TRBJ2-5; D is perhaps TRBD2 (6 bases). Germline CDR1 and CDR2: MNHEY and SMNVEV (reference sequence). The CDR3 is made up of 15 amino acids. Deletions cut 7 bases from V and 2 bases from J, with 17 bases between. CDR3 protein: CASKYGGVEQETQYF. The CDR3 DNA is TGTGCCAGCAAATACGGGGGTGTGGAGCAAGAGACCCAGTACTTC.

The CDR3 here is CASGLEHSGANVLTF. The CDR3 DNA sequence: TGTGCTAGTGGTTTGGAACACTCTGGGGCCAACGTCCTGACTTTC. This chain connects TRBV12-5 to TRBJ2-6, with D hard to call. V was pared by 1 base and J by 0 bases, with 4 bases between. The CDR3 loop spans 15 amino acids. In germline, CDR1 is LGHNT, CDR2 FRNRAP.

This clone came up a few times. The gene calls are TRBV7-9 and TRBJ1-6; the match to TRBD1 covers 11 bases. CDR1 and CDR2 (germline): SEHNR, FQNEAQ (reference sequence). J lost 9 bases, V lost 4 bases, and 5 bases had no gene match. This CDR3 is 15 amino acids long. CDR3 residues: CASSSGTGGGSPLHF. The CDR3 DNA is TGTGCCAGCAGCTCCGGGACAGGGGGAGGTTCACCCCTCCACTTT.

The chain has TRBV10-3 and TRBJ1-1; a weak D match, TRBD1 (6 bases). In germline, CDR1 is ENHRY, CDR2 SYGVKD. Trimming shortened V by 6 bases and J by 1 base, and 9 bases separated the two germline ends. This CDR3 is 13 amino acids long. DNA for the CDR3: TGTGCCATCAGCCGGGGGGCGAACACTGAAGCTTTCTTT. This sequence encodes CAISRGANTEAFF.

This chain connects TRBV28 to TRBJ1-2, with 7 bases matching TRBD1. The CDR3 runs to 15 residues. V shed 2 bases and J 3 bases; nucleotides not matched to a gene: 6. CDR1 and CDR2 (germline): MDHEN, SYDVKM. CDR3 residues: CASSLGGTGDYGYTF. The CDR3 DNA reads TGTGCCAGCAGTTTAGGGGGAACAGGGGACTATGGCTACACCTTC.